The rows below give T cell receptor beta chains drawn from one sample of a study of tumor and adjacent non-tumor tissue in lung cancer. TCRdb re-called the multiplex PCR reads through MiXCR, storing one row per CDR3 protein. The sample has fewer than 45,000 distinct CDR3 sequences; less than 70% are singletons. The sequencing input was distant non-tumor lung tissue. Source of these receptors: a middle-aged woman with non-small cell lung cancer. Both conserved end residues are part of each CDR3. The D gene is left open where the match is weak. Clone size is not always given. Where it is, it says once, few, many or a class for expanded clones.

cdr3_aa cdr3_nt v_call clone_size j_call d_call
CSVQEGWGTQYF TGCAGCGTTCAAGAGGGGTGGGGGACCCAGTACTTC TRBV29-1 many TRBJ2-5 NA
CASSLFGMEQTGELFF TGTGCCAGCAGCTTATTTGGGATGGAACAGACCGGGGAGCTGTTTTTT TRBV13 many TRBJ2-2 NA
CASSSYGTRGNNEQYF TGTGCCAGCAGCTCGTACGGGACAAGGGGCAACAACGAGCAGTACTTC TRBV5-6 few TRBJ2-7 NA
CASSGEPRAVEKLFF TGCGCCAGCAGTGGAGAGCCTAGGGCCGTGGAAAAACTGTTTTTT TRBV6-1 NA TRBJ1-4 NA
CVSSDRESRGYTF TGTGTCAGTAGCGACCGGGAGAGCAGGGGCTACACCTTC TRBV6-2/TRBV6-3 NA TRBJ1-2 NA
CCANTLSWGNYNEQFF TGCTGTGCTAACACTTTGAGCTGGGGGAACTACAATGAGCAGTTCTTC TRBV20-1 NA TRBJ2-1 NA
CASSYVGGVVGTGGSYGQYF TGTGCCAGCAGTTACGTTGGTGGAGTTGTGGGGACAGGGGGCTCCTACGGGCAGTACTTC TRBV6-5 NA TRBJ2-7 TRBD1
CRVEPETSGYNEQFF TGCAGGGTTGAGCCCGAAACTAGCGGCTATAATGAGCAGTTCTTC TRBV29-1 NA TRBJ2-1 TRBD2
CASSYRDHSTHTEQFF TGTGCCAGCAGCTACCGGGACCACTCAACGCACACTGAGCAGTTCTTC TRBV7-9 many TRBJ2-1 NA
CASSFSSLVNEQFF TGTGCCAGCAGCTTTTCTAGTTTGGTCAATGAGCAGTTCTTC TRBV5-5 many TRBJ2-1 NA
CASSLGSGGYNEQFF TGTGCCAGCAGCTTGGGTAGCGGGGGGTACAATGAGCAGTTCTTC TRBV5-8 NA TRBJ2-1 TRBD2
CASSLVGTTDTQHF TGTGCCAGCAGCTTAGTGGGGACCACAGATACGCAGCATTTT TRBV11-2 NA TRBJ1-5 NA
CTGSAGPEETQYF TGTACCGGCAGCGCCGGGCCGGAAGAGACCCAGTACTTC TRBV11-2 NA TRBJ2-5 NA
CASSHGRLVAGSNEQFF TGTGCCAGCAGCCACGGGCGGTTGGTAGCGGGAAGCAATGAGCAGTTCTTC TRBV11-3 medium-sized TRBJ2-1 TRBD2
CASSSEGTGGGNEQFF TGCGCAAGCAGCTCGGAGGGGACTGGCGGGGGCAATGAGCAGTTCTTC TRBV11-3 NA TRBJ2-1 TRBD2
CANRSPGQGAKTGNTIYF TGTGCCAACAGGTCACCGGGACAGGGGGCTAAAACTGGAAACACCATATATTTT TRBV28 NA TRBJ1-3 TRBD1
CANSLTAGTDEKLFF TGTGCCAACAGTTTGACGGCAGGGACTGATGAAAAACTGTTTTTT TRBV6-5 NA TRBJ1-4 NA
CASSDETAATEIQYF TGTGCCAGCAGTGACGAGACGGCCGCTACAGAGATCCAGTACTTC TRBV12-3/TRBV12-4 NA TRBJ2-5 NA
CASSQGHGPKTNEKLFF TGCGCAAGCAGCCAAGGACATGGGCCAAAGACTAATGAAAAACTGTTTTTT TRBV4-1 NA TRBJ1-4 NA
CVSKKQGRGTEAFF TGTGTCAGCAAAAAACAGGGAAGAGGAACTGAAGCTTTCTTT TRBV6-1 few TRBJ1-1 NA
CASRTGTSGAETQYF TGTGCCAGCAGGACCGGGACTAGCGGGGCGGAGACCCAGTACTTC TRBV12-3/TRBV12-4 many TRBJ2-5 TRBD2
CASNLGRNTGALF TGTGCCAGCAACTTAGGCAGGAACACTGGAGCTCTCTTT TRBV11-3 NA TRBJ1-1 NA
CASSFNRDQEAQYF TGCGCCAGCAGCTTTAACAGGGACCAAGAGGCCCAGTACTTC TRBV5-1 NA TRBJ2-5 NA
CASTPLGVNQGNEQFF TGTGCCAGCACCCCCCTCGGGGTAAATCAGGGCAATGAGCAGTTCTTC TRBV7-9 NA TRBJ2-1 NA
CVSSPGRGAAFF TGCGTCAGCAGCCCAGGGAGAGGGGCGGCTTTCTTT TRBV4-1 once TRBJ1-1 NA
CASSQVSGLAGGTIDTQYF TGTGCCAGCAGCCAAGTATCAGGACTAGCGGGAGGGACCATAGATACGCAGTATTTT TRBV4-2 many TRBJ2-3 TRBD2
CASSLGQGLDTEAFF TGTGCCAGCAGTCTGGGACAGGGACTTGACACTGAAGCTTTCTTT TRBV6-1 medium-sized TRBJ1-1 TRBD1
CSARVGGKDYNEQFF TGCAGTGCTAGAGTCGGGGGGAAGGATTACAATGAGCAGTTCTTC TRBV20-1 few TRBJ2-1 TRBD2
CASSRDSRGSLYVQYF TGTGCCAGCAGCCGGGACAGCAGAGGAAGCCTCTACGTGCAGTACTTC TRBV6-5 NA TRBJ2-7 TRBD1
CASSSTPFGQGNQPQHF TGTGCCAGCAGTTCCACCCCCTTCGGACAGGGGAATCAGCCCCAGCATTTT TRBV6-6 NA TRBJ1-5 TRBD1
CASSYSMTRGVYEQYF TGTGCCAGCAGTTACTCGATGACTAGGGGGGTCTACGAGCAGTACTTC TRBV6-5 NA TRBJ2-7 NA
CASSLKGQGPYNEQFF TGTGCCAGCAGCTTAAAGGGACAGGGGCCCTACAATGAGCAGTTCTTC TRBV7-9 NA TRBJ2-1 TRBD1
CASSYSKLAGVTTGELFF TGTGCCAGCAGTTACTCGAAGCTAGCGGGGGTTACCACCGGGGAGCTGTTTTTT TRBV6-5 many TRBJ2-2 TRBD2
CAGSLAGGNRSGVYNEQFF TGTGCCGGCAGCTTAGCTGGGGGGAATCGGAGCGGAGTTTACAATGAGCAGTTCTTC TRBV11-2 many TRBJ2-1 NA
CANRPMVNYGYTF TGTGCCAACCGCCCGATGGTTAACTATGGCTACACCTTC TRBV28 NA TRBJ1-2 NA
CVSRLEWTENEQFF TGTGTCAGCAGATTAGAATGGACAGAAAATGAGCAGTTCTTC TRBV6-1 NA TRBJ2-1 NA
CASSESPDTFVNLAKNIQYF TGTGCCAGCAGTGAGAGTCCGGACACGTTTGTGAACTTAGCCAAAAACATTCAATACTTC TRBV6-1 NA TRBJ2-4 NA
CASSYEELDYEQYF TGTGCCAGCAGCTACGAGGAACTGGATTACGAGCAGTACTTC TRBV5-6 NA TRBJ2-7 NA
CAVSLASGNNSPLHF TGTGCCGTCAGCTTAGCCTCGGGGAATAATTCGCCCCTCCACTTT TRBV11-2 NA TRBJ1-6 NA
CASSAGGEFF TGTGCCAGCAGTGCAGGTGGGGAGTTCTTC TRBV2 many TRBJ2-1 NA
CASSWSGGELFF TGTGCCAGCAGCTGGTCGGGCGGGGAGCTGTTTTTT TRBV28 NA TRBJ2-2 NA
CASARDNTGELFF TGTGCCAGCGCCCGGGACAACACCGGGGAGCTGTTTTTT TRBV6-6 many TRBJ2-2 NA
CSASGGRYEQFF TGCAGTGCTAGCGGGGGACGGTATGAGCAGTTCTTC TRBV20-1 many TRBJ2-1 NA
CASSPTVAKSIQYF TGTGCCAGCAGCCCGACAGTGGCCAAAAGCATTCAGTACTTC TRBV7-8 NA TRBJ2-4 NA
CANSQGIGSGGYNEQFF TGCGCCAACAGCCAAGGGATTGGGTCGGGAGGATACAATGAGCAGTTCTTC TRBV4-1 NA TRBJ2-1 TRBD2
CASRGGGRDGYEQYF TGTGCCAGCAGGGGAGGGGGACGGGACGGTTACGAGCAGTACTTC TRBV6-5 once TRBJ2-7 NA
CASSMLGDSDTQYF TGTGCCAGCAGCATGTTGGGGGACTCAGATACGCAGTATTTT TRBV14 NA TRBJ2-3 NA
CSAIVVAGRGGEQYF TGCAGTGCTATAGTAGTGGCAGGGAGGGGAGGCGAGCAGTACTTC TRBV20-1 NA TRBJ2-7 TRBD2
CAVRASSGNTIYF TGCGCCGTCAGGGCGAGCTCTGGAAACACCATATATTTT TRBV4-1 many TRBJ1-3 NA
CASTLDGNYGYTF TGTGCCAGCACCCTCGACGGGAACTATGGCTACACCTTC TRBV12-3/TRBV12-4 many TRBJ1-2 NA
CASSLSGGNTRELFF TGTGCCAGCAGTTTGAGTGGGGGGAACACCAGGGAGCTGTTTTTT TRBV5-4 once TRBJ2-2 NA
CASSLASPLGSVQYF TGTGCCAGTAGCTTGGCTTCACCCCTCGGATCCGTGCAGTACTTC TRBV5-5 NA TRBJ2-7 NA
CTSSYTSGQRGGRVSYNEQFF TGCACCAGCAGCTACACCTCCGGCCAGCGCGGGGGTCGGGTCTCCTACAATGAGCAGTTCTTC TRBV4-1 NA TRBJ2-1 TRBD2
CASSFGVQSSYEQYF TGTGCCAGCAGTTTTGGGGTGCAGAGCTCCTACGAGCAGTACTTC TRBV12-3/TRBV12-4 many TRBJ2-7 NA